This is a list of T cell receptor beta chains from one sample in a study of cytomegalovirus exposure and HLA in healthy donors. Assay: immunoSEQ multiplex PCR; the TCRdb copy retains only in-frame clones and omits some. The table lists over 150,000 clones, roughly four fifths of them singletons, with 7% to 9.5% in the top ten. The sample taken for sequencing was PBMCs. The receptors derive from a male donor in good health and CMV-seropositive. The CDR3 runs from the conserved cysteine through the conserved F or W. Each record gives: J gene, D gene, CDR3 length, V gene, clone size, CDR3 DNA, CDR3 protein. A D gene is named only where the DNA matches it firmly. Expanded clones get a size class; other rows say once, few or many, or leave the size out.

j_gene: TRBJ1-1
d_gene: -
len: 14
v_gene: TRBV5-4
abundance: -
CDR3nt: TGTGCCAGCAGCCTCGTGAATGGCTACACTGAAGCTTTCTTT
CDR3aa: CASSLVNGYTEAFF

j_gene: TRBJ2-1
d_gene: -
len: 12
v_gene: TRBV10-2
abundance: -
CDR3nt: TGCGCCAGCCAGATGTGGCCGCCGGAGCAGTTCTTC
CDR3aa: CASQMWPPEQFF

j_gene: TRBJ2-4
d_gene: -
len: 12
v_gene: TRBV7-2
abundance: -
CDR3nt: TGTGCCAGCAGCTCCACAGGGAACATTCAGTACTTC
CDR3aa: CASSSTGNIQYF

j_gene: TRBJ1-3
d_gene: -
len: 13
v_gene: TRBV5-8
abundance: -
CDR3nt: TGTGCCAGCAGCCTCTACTCTGGAAACACCATATATTTT
CDR3aa: CASSLYSGNTIYF

j_gene: TRBJ2-5
d_gene: TRBD1
len: 14
v_gene: TRBV11-2
abundance: few
CDR3nt: TGTGCCAGCAGCGCCCGGGACAGTTTTGAGACCCAGTACTTC
CDR3aa: CASSARDSFETQYF

j_gene: TRBJ2-5
d_gene: TRBD2
len: 22
v_gene: TRBV12-5
abundance: -
CDR3nt: TGTGCTAGTGGTTTATACGCAAGCCGGCTAGCGGGAGGGCTAGTAAGGCAAGAGACCCAGTACTTC
CDR3aa: CASGLYASRLAGGLVRQETQYF

j_gene: TRBJ1-4
d_gene: -
len: 16
v_gene: TRBV4-3
abundance: few
CDR3nt: TGCGCCAGCAGCCAAGGGACGCGGGCTAGAGATGAAAAACTGTTTTTT
CDR3aa: CASSQGTRARDEKLFF

j_gene: TRBJ1-2
d_gene: -
len: 17
v_gene: TRBV25-1
abundance: -
CDR3nt: TGTGCCAGCAGTGATGAGAGAATGGGGCACAGTCAGAGGGGCTACACCTTC
CDR3aa: CASSDERMGHSQRGYTF

j_gene: TRBJ2-1
d_gene: TRBD2
len: 15
v_gene: TRBV15
abundance: -
CDR3nt: TGTGCCACCAGCAAGACTAGCGGATCCTACAATGAGCAGTTCTTC
CDR3aa: CATSKTSGSYNEQFF

j_gene: TRBJ2-2
d_gene: -
len: 17
v_gene: TRBV11-3
abundance: -
CDR3nt: TGTGCCAGCAGCCCAAGCGACAGGACGGGGTGGACCGGGGAGCTGTTTTTT
CDR3aa: CASSPSDRTGWTGELFF

j_gene: TRBJ2-1
d_gene: TRBD2
len: 13
v_gene: TRBV30
abundance: -
CDR3nt: TGTGCCTGGAGTATGGGGACTATCAATGAGCAGTTCTTC
CDR3aa: CAWSMGTINEQFF

j_gene: TRBJ1-1
d_gene: TRBD1
len: 15
v_gene: TRBV9
abundance: once
CDR3nt: TGTGCCAGCAGCCGGCTGGGACAGGGGAGCTCTGAAGCTTTCTTT
CDR3aa: CASSRLGQGSSEAFF

j_gene: TRBJ1-4
d_gene: TRBD1
len: 15
v_gene: TRBV9
abundance: -
CDR3nt: TGTGCCAGCAGCGCCGGGACAGCAGTAAATGAAAAACTGTTTTTT
CDR3aa: CASSAGTAVNEKLFF

j_gene: TRBJ1-4
d_gene: -
len: 16
v_gene: TRBV28
abundance: -
CDR3nt: TGTGCCAGCTCAATCGGCGGGGTCCGAGCTAATGAAAAACTGTTTTTT
CDR3aa: CASSIGGVRANEKLFF

j_gene: TRBJ1-4
d_gene: TRBD1
len: 16
v_gene: TRBV6-5
abundance: -
CDR3nt: TGTGCCAGCAGTTCCAGCCTCGGACAGGGTGATGAAAAACTGTTTTTT
CDR3aa: CASSSSLGQGDEKLFF

j_gene: TRBJ1-6
d_gene: TRBD1
len: 15
v_gene: TRBV18
abundance: -
CDR3nt: TGTGCCAGCTCAAGGGACAGCTCCTATAATTCACCCCTCCACTTT
CDR3aa: CASSRDSSYNSPLHF

j_gene: TRBJ1-6
d_gene: -
len: 15
v_gene: TRBV5-6
abundance: few
CDR3nt: TGTGCCAGCAGCTTCCCTGGGGGCTTAGATTCACCCCTCCACTTT
CDR3aa: CASSFPGGLDSPLHF

j_gene: TRBJ2-1
d_gene: TRBD2
len: 15
v_gene: TRBV6-1
abundance: -
CDR3nt: TGTGCCAGCAGTTCCGCGGGGGGGCCTCACAATGAGCAGTTCTTC
CDR3aa: CASSSAGGPHNEQFF

j_gene: TRBJ2-1
d_gene: -
len: 18
v_gene: TRBV4-3
abundance: few
CDR3nt: TGCGCCAGCAGCCAAGCCGCCGGAGAAATGAGCTCCTACAATGAGCAGTTCTTC
CDR3aa: CASSQAAGEMSSYNEQFF

j_gene: TRBJ2-6
d_gene: -
len: 17
v_gene: TRBV15
abundance: -
CDR3nt: TGTGCCACCAGCAGTCAGGGGTGGAATTCTGGGGCCAACGTCCTGACTTTC
CDR3aa: CATSSQGWNSGANVLTF

j_gene: TRBJ2-7
d_gene: -
len: 15
v_gene: TRBV27
abundance: -
CDR3nt: TGTGCCAGCAGTTCCACAGGGATTGGTGCCTACGAGCAGTACTTC
CDR3aa: CASSSTGIGAYEQYF

j_gene: TRBJ2-7
d_gene: TRBD1
len: 15
v_gene: TRBV19
abundance: -
CDR3nt: TGTGCCAGTAGTCTAAGGGTGGGACAGTTCTACGAGCAGTACTTC
CDR3aa: CASSLRVGQFYEQYF

j_gene: TRBJ2-3
d_gene: -
len: 14
v_gene: TRBV7-9
abundance: -
CDR3nt: TGTGCCAGCAGCTTAGGCTTGCCCGGGGATACGCAGTATTTT
CDR3aa: CASSLGLPGDTQYF

j_gene: TRBJ2-2
d_gene: TRBD1
len: 16
v_gene: TRBV7-7
abundance: -
CDR3nt: TGTGCCAGCAGCTTAGAGGGGGCAACGAACACCGGGGAGCTGTTTTTT
CDR3aa: CASSLEGATNTGELFF